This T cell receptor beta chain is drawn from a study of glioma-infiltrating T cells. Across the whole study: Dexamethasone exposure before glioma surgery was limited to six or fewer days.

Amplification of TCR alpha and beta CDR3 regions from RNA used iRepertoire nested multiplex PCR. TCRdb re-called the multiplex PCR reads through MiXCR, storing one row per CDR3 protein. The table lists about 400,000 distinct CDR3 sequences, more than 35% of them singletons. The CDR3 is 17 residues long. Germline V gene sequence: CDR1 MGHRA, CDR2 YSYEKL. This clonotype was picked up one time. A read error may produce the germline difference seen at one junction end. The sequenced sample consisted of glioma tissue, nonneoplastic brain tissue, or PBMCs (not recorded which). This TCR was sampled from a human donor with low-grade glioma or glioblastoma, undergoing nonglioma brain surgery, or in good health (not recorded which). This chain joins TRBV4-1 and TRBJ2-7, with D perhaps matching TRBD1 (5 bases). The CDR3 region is CASSQDGAQGTSSEQYF. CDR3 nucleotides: TGCGCCAGCAGCCAAGATGGGGCCCAGGGAACGTCCTCCGAGCAGTACTTC.